The 20 T cell receptor beta chains below were found in one sample sequenced in a study of cytotoxic CD8 clonotypes in ibrutinib-treated CLL. The assay was immunoSEQ multiplex PCR, and TCRdb's table has in-frame clones only and misses some. The sample holds 140,000 to 150,000 clones, about 76% seen once. Here the sequenced sample was PBMCs, taken after 24 months of ibrutinib treatment. These receptors were obtained from a human donor with chronic lymphocytic leukemia.

As to this clone: This may be a read error, as it is one base from a much larger clone. The rearrangement joins TRBV13 to TRBJ2-7, with D unresolved. The CDR3 is made up of 12 amino acids. Germline V gene lookup returns CDR1 PRHDT and CDR2 FYEKMQ (reference sequence). Trimming removed 3 bases at V and 4 bases at J, with 7 bases between. CDR3 in amino acids: CASSFLGYEQYF. The DNA for the CDR3 is TGTGCCAGCAGCTTTTTGGGGTACGAGCAGTACTTC.

The chain employs TRBV4-3 and TRBJ2-2; TRBD2 aligns across 11 bases. The CDR3 runs to 13 residues. V lost 4 bases, J lost 8 bases, and 0 bases stayed unmatched. Germline CDR1 is LGHNA and CDR2 is YSLEER. CDR3 DNA sequence: TGCGCCAGCAGCCGACTAGCGGGGGGGGAGCTGTTTTTT. Translated, it gives CASSRLAGGELFF.

This rearrangement joins TRBV5-1 to TRBJ2-5; D not resolved. The CDR3 is 13 residues long. Between the trimmed V and J ends, which lost 7 bases and 1 base, there was a span of 11 bases. Germline V gene sequence: CDR1 SGHRS, CDR2 YFSETQ. The CDR3 DNA reads as TGCGCCAGCCGCCTTGGCTTCCAAGAGACCCAGTACTTC. It yields the protein CASRLGFQETQYF.

The V and J genes are TRBV7-9 and TRBJ1-5; a possible D gene is TRBD1 (5 bases). Trimming took 8 bases from V and 1 from J, leaving 9 bases between them. This CDR3 region has 13 residues. CDR1 and CDR2 (germline): SEHNR, FQNEAQ (reference sequence). The CDR3 sequence is CASGGSSNQPQHF. The CDR3 DNA sequence: TGTGCCAGCGGGGGTTCCAGCAATCAGCCCCAGCATTTT.

The chain links TRBV7-8 to TRBJ2-2; D call uncertain. Trimming stripped 5 bases from V and 3 bases from J, with 10 bases between. Germline CDR1 is SGHVS and CDR2 is FQNEAQ. The CDR3 is made up of 14 amino acids. CDR3 loop: CASSPRWDTGELFF. In nucleotides, the CDR3 is TGTGCCAGCAGCCCCCGGTGGGACACCGGGGAGCTGTTTTTT. The full variable domain, with the rest looked up from reference TRBV7-8 and TRBJ2-2, is GAGVSQSPRYKVAKRGQDVALRCDPISGHVSLFWYQQALGQGPEFLTYFQNEAQLDKSGLPSDRFFAERPEGSVSTLKIQRTQQEDSAVYLCASSPRWDTGELFFGEGSRLTVL.

V gene TRBV28 combines with J gene TRBJ2-2; 11 bases are a match to TRBD2. The ends lost 7 bases at V and 4 bases at J; junction bases unmatched: 5. CDR3 length: 15 residues. CDR1 and CDR2 from the germline V gene are MDHEN and SYDVKM. The CDR3 loop reads CASTRLAGTTGELFF. The CDR3 DNA reads TGTGCCAGCACAAGACTAGCGGGGACCACCGGGGAGCTGTTTTTT.

This clone was picked up one time. This chain connects TRBV9 to TRBJ2-2; 8 bases are a match to TRBD2. The V gene end was trimmed by 4 bases and the J gene end by 4 bases; junction bases not matched to a gene: 6. The germline V gene encodes CDR1 SGDLS and CDR2 YYNGEE. The CDR3 contains 15 residues. The CDR3: CASSITGTSTGELFF. The CDR3 DNA follows: TGTGCCAGCAGCATTACCGGGACTAGCACCGGGGAGCTGTTTTTT.

V is TRBV27 and J is TRBJ2-5; no definite D call. The CDR3 runs 12 residues. CDR1 and CDR2 from the germline V gene are MNHEY and SMNVEV (reference sequence). Trimming took off 6 bases at V and 4 bases at J, with 9 bases between the two ends. The CDR3 sequence is CASSTNGETQYF. The DNA for the CDR3 is TGTGCCAGCAGCACAAATGGAGAGACCCAGTACTTC.

The chain couples TRBV29-1 to TRBJ1-2; weak D call: TRBD1 (5 bases). V lost 4 bases and J 6 bases, leaving 12 bases between the germline ends. The CDR3 totals 12 residues. Germline loops: CDR1 SQVTM, CDR2 ANQGSEA. The CDR3 sequence is CSVAPPGDGYTF. The CDR3 nucleotides are TGCAGCGTTGCACCGCCGGGGGATGGCTACACCTTC.

V is TRBV5-1 and J is TRBJ2-7, with D hard to call. The germline CDR1 and CDR2 sequences are SGHRS and YFSETQ. V lost 0 bases, J lost 5 bases, and 12 bases lay in between. The CDR3 consists of 14 residues. Here the CDR3 DNA reads TGCGCCAGCAGCTTGGGGCAGGAGCTCCACGAGCAGTACTTC. Protein: CASSLGQELHEQYF.

This chain uses TRBV5-4 with TRBJ1-4, with D possibly TRBD1 on 5 matching bases. The CDR3 length is 14 residues. The V end lost 7 bases, the J end lost 2 bases, and 12 bases lay between the germline ends. Germline V gene lookup returns CDR1 SGHNT and CDR2 YYREEE (reference sequence). The CDR3 is CASAGGSTNEKLFF. The CDR3 DNA sequence: TGTGCCAGCGCTGGGGGGAGCACTAATGAAAAACTGTTTTTT. The full variable domain, its missing parts supplied by reference TRBV5-4 and TRBJ1-4, is ETGVTQSPTHLIKTRGQQVTLRCSSQSGHNTVSWYQQALGQGPQFIFQYYREEENGRGNFPPRFSGLQFPNYSSELNVNALELDDSALYLCASAGGSTNEKLFFGSGTQLSVL.

V usage is TRBV28 and J usage is TRBJ2-3; D ambiguous. The germline gives CDR1 MDHEN, CDR2 SYDVKM. The ends were cut back, 5 bases at V and 8 bases at J, with 14 bases in the middle. CDR3 length: 13 amino acids. The CDR3 region is CASSPPGAGTQYF. DNA for the CDR3: TGTGCCAGCAGTCCCCCCGGAGCTGGTACGCAGTATTTT.

V is TRBV28 and J is TRBJ1-2, with D hard to call. Per the germline V gene, CDR1 is MDHEN and CDR2 is SYDVKM. V was shortened by 10 bases and J by 4 bases, with 10 bases between the two germline ends. The CDR3 totals 11 residues. The CDR3: CATSWGYGYTF. CDR3 DNA sequence: TGTGCCACCTCCTGGGGCTATGGCTACACCTTC.

V usage is TRBV30 and J usage is TRBJ2-7, with a possible D match to TRBD1 (6 bases). The CDR3 runs 13 residues. Germline V gives CDR1 GTSNPN, CDR2 SVGIG (reference sequence). V was shortened by 5 bases and J by 5 bases, with 16 bases between the two germline ends. The CDR3: CAWASGRGDEQYF. DNA for the CDR3: TGTGCCTGGGCTTCCGGCAGGGGCGACGAGCAGTACTTC.

J is TRBJ2-1 and V is TRBV27; D may be TRBD2 (7 bases). The CDR3 is 16 amino acids. Trimming stripped 6 bases from V and 8 bases from J, with 23 bases between. The V gene's germline CDR1 is MNHEY and CDR2 SMNVEV (reference sequence). The DNA for the CDR3 is TGTGCCAGCAGCAGACGGGGCGGGGGCGCCGGGGATGAGCAGTTCTTC. Amino acids: CASSRRGGGAGDEQFF.

J is TRBJ2-2 and V is TRBV30; 7 positions match TRBD1. CDR1 and CDR2 (germline): GTSNPN, SVGIG (reference sequence). CDR3 length: 12 residues. V shed 4 bases, J shed 7 bases, and the junction held 3 bases outside the gene matches. The CDR3 spells CAWTTGDGELFF. In nucleotides, the CDR3 is TGTGCCTGGACAACAGGGGACGGGGAGCTGTTTTTT. Full variable domain (remainder filled in from reference TRBV30 and TRBJ2-2): SQTIHQWPATLVQPVGSPLSLECTVEGTSNPNLYWYRQAAGRGLQLLFYSVGIGQISSEVPQNLSASRPQDRQFILSSKKLLLSDSGFYLCAWTTGDGELFFGEGSRLTVL.

The chain is built from TRBV5-1 and TRBJ2-1, with 9 nucleotides matching TRBD2. CDR3 length equals 16 residues. Trimming cost V 6 bases and J 8 bases; bases outside gene matches: 15. Germline values: CDR1 SGHRS, CDR2 YFSETQ. The CDR3 protein is CASTRGGLAGLDEQFF. The CDR3 bases are TGCGCCAGCACCCGAGGGGGGCTAGCGGGGTTGGATGAGCAGTTCTTC.

The chain uses TRBV9 and TRBJ2-7; D is unclear. Germline V gives CDR1 SGDLS, CDR2 YYNGEE. There are 16 residues in the CDR3. Trimming removed 2 bases from V and 5 bases from J, with 20 bases in between. As DNA, the CDR3 is TGTGCCAGCAGCGTTTCGGAGACCCTCTCCTGGAACGAGCAGTACTTC. Translating it yields CASSVSETLSWNEQYF.

The chain joins TRBV9 to TRBJ1-3, with a weak D call TRBD1 (6 bases). The CDR3 is made up of 15 amino acids. Germline-derived CDR1 and CDR2 are SGDLS and YYNGEE. The V gene lost 5 bases and the J gene lost 0 bases, with 12 bases spanning the gap. For the CDR3, the DNA is TGTGCCAGCAGGACCGGGACAAACTCTGGAAACACCATATATTTT. Amino acids: CASRTGTNSGNTIYF.

The chain joins TRBV19 to TRBJ1-2; possible D gene TRBD1, 5 bases. Germline assignment: CDR1 LNHDA and CDR2 SQIVND (reference sequence). V lost 5 bases and J 3 bases, leaving 13 bases between the germline ends. The CDR3 is 14 amino acids. CDR3 DNA: TGTGCCAGTAGTGTTCAGGGCAAGGACTATGGCTACACCTTC. Protein product: CASSVQGKDYGYTF.